This T cell receptor (beta chain) appears in the sequencing data of a study of chemoradiotherapy in HPV16-positive cancers. Study in general: Functional T-cell assays on a couple of HPV16-positive patients' cells defined candidate HPV-specific clones and common TCR motifs. Study findings and constraints: Candidate HPV-specific clones and E7-related TCR motifs grew in tumor during treatment.

This clone has a handful of counts. Its antigen is unknown. Sequenced by immunoSEQ multiplex PCR; TCRdb stores in-frame clones only, minus some. The sample holds around 16,000 clones; around four fifths are singletons and the top ten take approximately 1.3%. This CDR3 has 13 amino acids. The ends were cut back, 3 bases at V and 11 bases at J, with 17 bases in the middle. CDR1 and CDR2 from the germline V gene are SGHTA and FQGNSA. This TCR came from a human donor with HPV-associated anogenital cancer. The rearrangement uses TRBV7-2 and TRBJ2-7; D is perhaps TRBD1 (6 bases). This sample was taken from a patient who underwent chemoradiotherapy. The CDR3, as DNA: TGTGCCAGCAGCTTCCACAGGGAGAATAGGAAGTACTTC. This sequence encodes CASSFHRENRKYF.